The clone carrying this T cell receptor beta chain was seen only a few times. No antigen is known for it. This record comes from a study of T-cell memory formation after mild COVID-19. Study-level background: Clusters of TCRs were largely donor specific. Whole-study findings and limits: Whereas later expanders leaned CD4+, clones contracting day 15 to 85 showed a balanced CD4/CD8 makeup.

V was trimmed by 5 bases and J by 5 bases, leaving 9 bases between them. The CDR3 has 13 residues. 5'RACE primed from the constant segment yielded TCR alpha and TCR beta cDNA libraries bearing sample barcodes and UMIs. TCRdb passed the 5' RACE reads through MiXCR, listing each CDR3 protein once. The data show roughly 190,000 distinct CDR3 sequences, with over 9.5% seen just once and 2.5% to 3.5% held by the top ten. The gene calls are TRBV12-3 or TRBV12-4 and TRBJ2-2; no clear D. The clonotype comes from a man between 18 and 35 years old who had mild COVID-19 (a few samples of this study predate the infection). Cell type and time point are not known. Sequencing was carried out using PBMCs or a T cell subset sorted from them (not recorded which). The CDR3 sequence: CASSPRRTGELFF. The CDR3 DNA sequence: TGTGCCAGCAGTCCCCGTCGGACCGGGGAGCTGTTTTTT.